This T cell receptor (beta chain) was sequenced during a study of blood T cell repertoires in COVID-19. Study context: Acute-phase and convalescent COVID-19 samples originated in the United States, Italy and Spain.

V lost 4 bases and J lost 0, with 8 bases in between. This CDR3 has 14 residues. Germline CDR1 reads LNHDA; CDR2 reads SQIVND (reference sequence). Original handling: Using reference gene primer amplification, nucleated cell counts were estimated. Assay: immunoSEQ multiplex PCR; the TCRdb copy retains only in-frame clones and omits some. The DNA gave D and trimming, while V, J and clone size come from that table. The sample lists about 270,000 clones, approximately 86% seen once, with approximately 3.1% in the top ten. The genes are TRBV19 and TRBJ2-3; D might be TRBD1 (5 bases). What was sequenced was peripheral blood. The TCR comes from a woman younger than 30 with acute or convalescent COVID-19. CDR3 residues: CASSTRQSTDTQYF. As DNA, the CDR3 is TGTGCCAGTAGTACTAGACAGAGCACAGATACGCAGTATTTT. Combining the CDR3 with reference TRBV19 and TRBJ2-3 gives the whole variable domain DGGITQSPKYLFRKEGQNVTLSCEQNLNHDAMYWYRQDPGQGLRLIYYSQIVNDFQKGDIAEGYSVSREKKESFPLTVTSAQKNPTAFYLCASSTRQSTDTQYFGPGTRLTVL.